The 11 T cell receptor beta chains given below trace back to one sample, sequenced in a study of human T cells and chemical hapten exposure. TCRdb fed the 5' RACE reads into MiXCR, producing one record per CDR3 protein. The sample records approximately 140,000 distinct CDR3 sequences, over 3.5% being singletons. The starting material, unfractionated whole blood, was used for total RNA extraction. These receptors originate from a female donor in good health.

This clonotype was counted many times. The chain combines TRBV2 with TRBJ2-7; TRBD2 agrees at 7 bases. CDR3 length: 17 amino acids. The germline CDR1 and CDR2 sequences are SNHLY and FYNNEI. With 2 bases clipped from V and 2 bases from J, the junction kept 12 bases outside the gene matches. CDR3 DNA: TGTGCCAGCAGTGAACCGCCGAGGACTAGAGTAGCCTACGAGCAGTACTTC. Translated, it gives CASSEPPRTRVAYEQYF. The full variable domain, in which reference TRBV2 and TRBJ2-7 provide the parts outside the CDR3, is EPEVTQTPSHQVTQMGQEVILRCVPISNHLYFYWYRQILGQKVEFLVSFYNNEISEKSEIFDDQFSVERPDGSNFTLKIRSTKLEDSAMYFCASSEPPRTRVAYEQYFGPGTRLTVT.

Many counts were recorded for this clonotype. V gene TRBV4-3 combines with J gene TRBJ2-5; 12 bases fit TRBD2. The V segment lost 1 base and the J segment 3 bases; nucleotides outside the gene matches: 0. Germline V gives CDR1 LGHNA, CDR2 YSLEER. There are 15 residues in the CDR3. CDR3 in amino acids: CASSQGLAGEETQYF. In DNA form, the CDR3 reads TGCGCCAGCAGCCAAGGACTAGCGGGGGAAGAGACCCAGTACTTC.

Only a few counts were recorded for this clonotype. The chain uses TRBV20-1 and TRBJ1-2; D is unclear. The V gene's germline CDR1 is DFQATT and CDR2 SNEGSKA (reference sequence). The CDR3 has 16 residues. V lost 0 bases and J lost 1, with 15 bases in between. CDR3 loop: CSARDRGMTVNYGYTF. The CDR3 nucleotides read TGCAGTGCTAGAGATCGGGGAATGACTGTTAACTATGGCTACACCTTC.

This clonotype was recorded many times. The chain has TRBV7-2 and TRBJ1-6; D remains unclear. Trimming pared 5 bases from V and 7 bases from J, leaving 15 bases between. CDR3 length: 15 residues. The germline CDR1 and CDR2 sequences are SGHTA and FQGNSA. The CDR3 sequence: CASSPRWLLNSPLHF. Written as DNA, the CDR3 is TGTGCCAGCAGCCCTCGATGGCTATTAAATTCACCCCTCCACTTT.

V is TRBV5-1 and J is TRBJ1-2; the D is unclear. Germline values: CDR1 SGHRS, CDR2 YFSETQ. With 4 bases removed from V and 6 bases from J, the gap between germline ends came to 10 bases. The CDR3 extends over 12 amino acids. For the CDR3, the DNA is TGCGCCAGCAGCCCGGATGTCGATGGCTACACCTTC. This sequence encodes CASSPDVDGYTF.

This clonotype was picked up many times. The gene calls are TRBV5-1 and TRBJ2-1; tentative D call: TRBD1 (6 bases). The CDR3 has 16 residues. Trimming removed 4 bases at V and 7 bases at J, with 21 bases between. CDR1 SGHRS and CDR2 YFSETQ come from the germline V gene. In DNA form, the CDR3 reads TGCGCCAGCAGCCTGGGGGCCAGGAGTTCGGGTAATGAGCAGTTCTTC. Its protein product is CASSLGARSSGNEQFF.

This clonotype came up many times. The J gene is TRBJ2-7, the V gene TRBV3-1; D is ambiguous. CDR1 LGHDT and CDR2 YNNKEL come from the germline V gene (reference sequence). CDR3 length equals 13 residues. The germline V and J ends were trimmed by 2 bases and 7 bases, with 12 bases remaining between them. The CDR3 protein is CASSQILYGEQYF. As DNA, the CDR3 is TGTGCCAGCAGCCAAATACTGTACGGGGAGCAGTACTTC.

The V and J genes are TRBV2 and TRBJ2-5, with 10 bases that match TRBD1. This CDR3 is 14 amino acids long. V shed 6 bases, J shed 5 bases, and the junction held 6 bases outside the gene matches. From germline, CDR1 is SNHLY and CDR2 FYNNEI. As DNA, the CDR3 is TGTGCCAGCAGGGAGACAGGGGGCCTGGAGACCCAGTACTTC. Protein: CASRETGGLETQYF.

This clonotype was found a few times. A read error may be the cause here, since a much bigger clone is one base away. V and J are TRBV11-2 and TRBJ2-7; no reliable D call. V dropped 1 base and J dropped 6 bases, with 7 bases sitting between them. CDR3 size: 12 residues. From germline, CDR1 is SGHAT and CDR2 FQNNGV. The CDR3 loop reads CASSLGGLEQYF. CDR3 coding DNA: TGTGCCAGCAGCTTAGGAGGTCTCGAGCAGTACTTC. Full variable domain (missing parts from reference TRBV11-2 and TRBJ2-7): EAGVAQSPRYKIIEKRQSVAFWCNPISGHATLYWYQQILGQGPKLLIQFQNNGVVDDSQLPKDRFSAERLKGVDSTLKIQPAKLEDSAVYLCASSLGGLEQYFGPGTRLTVT.

This clonotype was counted many times. The rearrangement joins TRBV6-1 to TRBJ2-7; 9 nucleotides match TRBD2. With V trimmed by 5 bases and J by 0 bases, 2 bases remained unmatched. Germline CDR1 and CDR2: MNHNS and SASEGT. The CDR3 runs 14 residues. The CDR3 spells CASSSGGTSYEQYF. The CDR3 nucleotides read TGTGCCAGCAGTAGCGGGGGGACCTCCTACGAGCAGTACTTC.

A word on this clonotype: This sequence may be a read error, since a much larger clone differs from it by one base. J is TRBJ2-5 and V is TRBV6-6; D may be TRBD1 or TRBD2 (6 bases each). V was pared by 6 bases and J by 5 bases, with 13 bases between. The CDR3 spans 13 residues. Germline V gene lookup returns CDR1 MNHNY and CDR2 SVGAGI (reference sequence). The CDR3 nucleotides are TGTGCCAGCAGATACAGGGACTCGGAGACCCAGTACTTC. Amino acids: CASRYRDSETQYF.